This T cell receptor (beta chain) derives from a study of human T cells and chemical hapten exposure. Authors' processing steps: Around 91,000 TCRs per sample was the median, with a range of about 20,000 to 690,600. A single record per CDR3 protein comes from TCRdb applying MiXCR to the RACE reads. In this record, the V and J calls reflect TCRdb's handling and not the investigators' own analysis. The table includes 25,000 to 35,000 distinct CDR3 sequences, 5.5% to 6.5% detected once. Time point defined: patch test 3, about 24 weeks after DPC sensitization. Treatment in this sample: therapeutic diphenylcyclopropenone sensitization with weekly scalp DPC. This clonotype was detected only once. The source of this sequence is a man younger than 45 with alopecia areata. Some clones in this sample may be carry-over from other donors' samples. The specimen comprised whole blood, sampled in connection with sensitization to the hapten diphenylcyclopropenone (DPC).

The CDR3 region is CASSPLYGTNTGELFF. The DNA for the CDR3 is TGTGCCAGCAGTCCCCTTTACGGGACGAACACCGGGGAGCTGTTTTTT. The rearrangement links TRBV12-1 to TRBJ2-2; the tabulated D call, TRBD1, remains unverified against the DNA. TRBV12-1 is a pseudogene segment. The CDR3 covers 16 residues.